This passage covers 20 T cell receptor beta chains from one sample sequenced in a study of human thymus T cells. Assay: immunoSEQ multiplex PCR; the TCRdb copy retains only in-frame clones and omits some. This table holds about 78,000 clones, 95% to 98% found once. From resections taken during corrective heart surgery, the thymus tissue was obtained. The sequencing sample was made of thymus tissue. These receptors were obtained from a boy in the first two years of life with a congenital heart defect but otherwise immunologically healthy.

The chain employs TRBV5-1 and TRBJ1-2; D gene unclear. Germline lookup yields CDR1 SGHRS and CDR2 YFSETQ. The CDR3 runs 17 residues. The V end was cut by 0 bases, the J end by 3 bases, with 18 bases between. The CDR3 bases are TGCGCCAGCAGCTTGGGACAACCTACGGACCGATACTATGGCTACACCTTC. Encoded protein: CASSLGQPTDRYYGYTF.

The sample holds one count of this clone. CDR3 in amino acids: CAISESWGGLAGAAYNEQFF. CDR3 sequence (DNA): TGTGCCATCAGTGAGTCGTGGGGGGGACTAGCGGGAGCTGCCTACAATGAGCAGTTCTTC. The chain combines TRBV10-3 with TRBJ2-1, with 14 bases fitting TRBD2. The CDR3 spans 20 residues. Germline loops: CDR1 ENHRY, CDR2 SYGVKD. Losses at the gene ends were 0 bases for V and 2 bases for J; bases not matched to a gene: 9.

The V gene is TRBV5-1, the J gene TRBJ2-1, with TRBD2 matching 14 bases. This CDR3 is 17 amino acids long. V lost 3 bases to trimming and J lost 7 bases; unmatched junction nucleotides: 9. Germline V CDR1 and CDR2: SGHRS, YFSETQ. The CDR3 loop is CASSWETSGRAANEQFF. Here the CDR3 DNA reads TGCGCCAGCAGCTGGGAGACTAGCGGGAGGGCTGCAAATGAGCAGTTCTTC. Full variable domain (missing parts from reference TRBV5-1 and TRBJ2-1): KAGVTQTPRYLIKTRGQQVTLSCSPISGHRSVSWYQQTPGQGLQFLFEYFSETQRNKGNFPGRFSGRQFSNSRSEMNVSTLELGDSALYLCASSWETSGRAANEQFFGPGTRLTVL.

This clone appeared once. This rearrangement joins TRBV2 to TRBJ2-3, with 13 bases fitting TRBD2. Germline CDR1 reads SNHLY; CDR2 reads FYNNEI. CDR3 size: 17 residues. V shed 6 bases, J shed 0 bases, and the junction held 6 bases outside the gene matches. Here the CDR3 reads CASSPGLAGPSTDTQYF. In nucleotides, the CDR3 is TGTGCCAGCAGCCCGGGACTAGCGGGGCCTAGCACAGATACGCAGTATTTT.

This chain uses TRBV2 with TRBJ2-1; possibly TRBD2 for D (6 bases). The V end lost 6 bases, the J end lost 0 bases, and 15 bases lay between the germline ends. This CDR3 has 16 residues. From germline, CDR1 is SNHLY and CDR2 FYNNEI. CDR3 protein: CASRGSGESSYNEQFF. As DNA, the CDR3 is TGTGCCAGCAGGGGATCGGGAGAAAGCTCCTACAATGAGCAGTTCTTC.

This clone has a single count. The chain employs TRBV10-3 and TRBJ2-5; TRBD2 aligns across 11 bases. Germline values: CDR1 ENHRY, CDR2 SYGVKD. The CDR3 totals 15 residues. Trimming removed 0 bases from V and 3 bases from J; junction bases left unmatched: 0. The CDR3 nucleotides read TGTGCCATCAGTGAGTCGACTAGCGGGGAAGAGACCCAGTACTTC. Its protein product is CAISESTSGEETQYF.

The gene calls are TRBV9 and TRBJ2-1, with 9 positions matching TRBD2. CDR3 length: 18 residues. The junction had 19 bases not matched to a gene; V was cut back by 4 bases and J by 8 bases. CDR1 is SGDLS and CDR2 is YYNGEE in the germline V gene. CDR3 amino acids: CASSPRSAGGIGSHEQFF. As DNA, the CDR3 is TGTGCCAGCAGCCCCCGATCTGCGGGGGGGATCGGTTCACATGAGCAGTTCTTC.

The chain uses TRBV7-2 and TRBJ2-1, with 13 bases fitting TRBD2. With V trimmed by 4 bases and J by 5 bases, 5 bases remained unmatched. This CDR3 has 16 residues. Germline CDR1 and CDR2: SGHTA and FQGNSA. The CDR3 DNA reads as TGTGCCAGCAGCTCGGGACTAGCGGGGATAAACAATGAGCAGTTCTTC. It codes for CASSSGLAGINNEQFF.

The J gene is TRBJ1-2, the V gene TRBV29-1; the D is unclear. The V and J ends lost 2 bases and 5 bases respectively, with 9 bases between them. CDR1 SQVTM and CDR2 ANQGSEA come from the germline V gene. This CDR3 spans 12 amino acids. The CDR3 DNA follows: TGCAGCGTTGAATTAACAGAGTATGGCTACACCTTC. Protein sequence: CSVELTEYGYTF.

This clone was found once. The gene calls are TRBV11-3 and TRBJ2-7, with D perhaps TRBD1 (6 bases). This CDR3 region has 15 residues. Germline V lookup: CDR1 SGHNT, CDR2 YENEEA. V lost 5 bases to trimming and J lost 7 bases, with 21 bases between them. The DNA for the CDR3 is TGTGCCAGCAGCCACAGGGAGTGGGTTGGCTCTGAGCAGTACTTC. It translates to CASSHREWVGSEQYF.

The V call is TRBV11-2, the J call TRBJ1-1; D is unresolved. The germline V and J ends were trimmed by 5 bases and 2 bases, with 6 bases remaining between them. There are 12 residues in the CDR3. Germline assignment: CDR1 SGHAT and CDR2 FQNNGV. CDR3 bases: TGTGCCAGCAGCGGAAGAAACACTGAAGCTTTCTTT. Its translation: CASSGRNTEAFF.

The V gene is TRBV14, the J gene TRBJ2-7, with 10 nucleotides matching TRBD1. Germline V gene data show CDR1 as SGHDN and CDR2 as FVKESK. The CDR3 contains 17 residues. Trimming at V came to 1 base and at J to 0 bases, leaving 6 bases not matched to a gene. The CDR3 region is CASSQAHRDRGSYEQYF. The CDR3 DNA reads TGTGCCAGCAGCCAAGCCCACCGGGACAGGGGCTCCTACGAGCAGTACTTC.

J is TRBJ2-7 and V is TRBV30, with 7 positions matching TRBD2. This CDR3 is built from 17 residues. With 0 bases clipped from V and 0 bases from J, the junction kept 11 bases outside the gene matches. In germline, CDR1 is GTSNPN, CDR2 SVGIG (reference sequence). DNA of the CDR3: TGTGCCTGGAGTGTACGGGCGGAACGGACTAGCTCCTACGAGCAGTACTTC. Translated, it gives CAWSVRAERTSSYEQYF.

This chain connects TRBV7-2 to TRBJ1-2; D not certain. The CDR3 contains 14 residues. Trimming cost V 1 base and J 4 bases, with 10 bases left between them. CDR1 SGHTA and CDR2 FQGNSA come from the germline V gene. The CDR3: CASSLVRDPYGYTF. The CDR3 nucleotides are TGTGCCAGCAGCTTAGTCCGCGATCCCTATGGCTACACCTTC. The complete variable domain, with remaining parts taken from reference TRBV7-2 and TRBJ1-2, reads GAGVSQSPSNKVTEKGKDVELRCDPISGHTALYWYRQSLGQGLEFLIYFQGNSAPDKSGLPSDRFSAERTGGSVSTLTIQRTQQEDSAVYLCASSLVRDPYGYTFGSGTRLTVV.

The chain joins TRBV7-2 to TRBJ1-6, with 7 bases fitting TRBD1. This CDR3 spans 15 amino acids. The ends lost 5 bases at V and 8 bases at J; junction bases unmatched: 9. The V gene's germline CDR1 is SGHTA and CDR2 FQGNSA. As DNA, the CDR3 is TGTGCCAGCAGCACCCGACAGGGATGGGATTCACCCCTCCACTTT. This sequence encodes CASSTRQGWDSPLHF.

This chain uses TRBV5-1 with TRBJ2-7, with a possible D match to TRBD2 (6 bases). V lost 0 bases, J lost 2 bases, and 12 bases lay in between. Germline values: CDR1 SGHRS, CDR2 YFSETQ. CDR3 length equals 15 residues. The CDR3 region has the DNA TGCGCCAGCAGCTTGGCTCCAGGAGGGACCTACGAGCAGTACTTC. Amino acids: CASSLAPGGTYEQYF. The variable domain in full, with the rest retrieved from reference TRBV5-1 and TRBJ2-7, is KAGVTQTPRYLIKTRGQQVTLSCSPISGHRSVSWYQQTPGQGLQFLFEYFSETQRNKGNFPGRFSGRQFSNSRSEMNVSTLELGDSALYLCASSLAPGGTYEQYFGPGTRLTVT.

The V and J genes are TRBV5-4 and TRBJ2-7; no definite D call. This CDR3 spans 16 amino acids. Germline CDR1 SGHNT, CDR2 YYREEE (reference sequence). Between the trimmed V and J ends, which lost 4 bases and 4 bases, there was a span of 21 bases. The CDR3 nucleotides read TGTGCCAGCAGCCAAGATATTAAAGGTTTTTGGTACGAGCAGTACTTC. Translating it yields CASSQDIKGFWYEQYF.

The V call is TRBV19, the J call TRBJ1-4; weak D call: TRBD1 (6 bases). Germline V gene data show CDR1 as LNHDA and CDR2 as SQIVND (reference sequence). The V and J ends lost 4 bases and 3 bases respectively, with 24 bases between them. The length of the CDR3 is 19 residues. The CDR3 loop is CASSTGQSRATGANEKLFF. The CDR3 region has the DNA TGTGCCAGTAGTACTGGACAGTCACGGGCTACTGGAGCTAATGAAAAACTGTTTTTT.

The J gene is TRBJ1-1, the V gene TRBV5-6, with D unresolved. V dropped 0 bases and J dropped 0 bases, with 12 bases sitting between them. This CDR3 spans 16 amino acids. Germline V gene data show CDR1 as SGHDT and CDR2 as YYEEEE. The CDR3 DNA follows: TGTGCCAGCAGCTTGGGGAGGATAGGGATGAACACTGAAGCTTTCTTT. Translated: CASSLGRIGMNTEAFF.

The V call is TRBV6-5, the J call TRBJ2-3, with D perhaps matching TRBD1 (6 bases). The CDR3 runs to 14 residues. V lost 8 bases to trimming and J lost 6 bases, with 18 bases between them. CDR1 is MNHEY, CDR2 SVGAGI, per germline. The CDR3 here is CASGLNLGADTQYF. The CDR3 DNA reads TGTGCCAGCGGGCTAAATCTGGGGGCCGATACGCAGTATTTT.